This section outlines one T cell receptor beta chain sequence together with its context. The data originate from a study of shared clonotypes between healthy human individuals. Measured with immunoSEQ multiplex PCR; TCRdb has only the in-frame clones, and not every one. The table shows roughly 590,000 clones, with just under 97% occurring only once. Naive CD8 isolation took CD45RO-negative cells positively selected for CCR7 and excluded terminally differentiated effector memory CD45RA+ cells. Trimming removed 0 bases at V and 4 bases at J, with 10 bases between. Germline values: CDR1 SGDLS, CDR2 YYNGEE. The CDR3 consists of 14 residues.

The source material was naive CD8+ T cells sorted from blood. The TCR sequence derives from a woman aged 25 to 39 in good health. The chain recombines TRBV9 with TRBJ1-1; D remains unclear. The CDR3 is CASSVGRFPTEAFF. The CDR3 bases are TGTGCCAGCAGCGTAGGCCGATTCCCCACTGAAGCTTTCTTT.